Below, 5 T cell receptor beta chains from the same sample are listed, as sequenced in a study of cytomegalovirus exposure and HLA in healthy donors. The primer mix had 60 Vbeta and 13 Jbeta primers. The method was immunoSEQ multiplex PCR; TCRdb's version includes in-frame clones alone and lacks a portion of them. The sample contains approximately 150,000 clones, 75% to 85% of which appear only once. The specimen sequenced was PBMCs. Source of these receptors: a man aged 45-60 years in good health and CMV-seropositive.

This clone has a handful of counts. The chain couples TRBV5-1 to TRBJ1-1; 10 bases align to TRBD1. The CDR3 loop spans 15 amino acids. Trimming took 2 bases from V and 3 from J; bases not matched to a gene: 4. Germline loops: CDR1 SGHRS, CDR2 YFSETQ. CDR3 region: CASSFHGQGDTEAFF. Written as DNA, the CDR3 is TGCGCCAGCAGCTTCCACGGACAGGGGGACACTGAAGCTTTCTTT.

The V call is TRBV28, the J call TRBJ2-1, with TRBD1 identical over 10 bases. This CDR3 has 14 amino acids. Germline V gene lookup returns CDR1 MDHEN and CDR2 SYDVKM. The V segment lost 7 bases and the J segment 5 bases; nucleotides outside the gene matches: 5. The CDR3 nucleotides read TGTGCCAGCAACCGACAGGGGGCCCACAATGAGCAGTTCTTC. Encoded protein: CASNRQGAHNEQFF.

This rearrangement joins TRBV5-1 to TRBJ1-1; no definite D call. The CDR3 runs 15 residues. Looked up from germline, CDR1 is SGHRS and CDR2 is YFSETQ. The V gene lost 4 bases and the J gene lost 0 bases, with 13 bases spanning the gap. The DNA of the CDR3 is TGCGCCAGCAGCACTGGAAGCGTAATGAACACTGAAGCTTTCTTT. Translation gives CASSTGSVMNTEAFF.

V and J are TRBV28 and TRBJ2-1, with 13 positions matching TRBD2. Looked up from germline, CDR1 is MDHEN and CDR2 is SYDVKM. The CDR3 runs to 17 residues. The J segment lost 5 bases and the V segment lost 6 bases, leaving 10 bases of the junction unmatched. CDR3 amino acids: CASRFTSGGAKDNEQFF. The CDR3 coding sequence is TGTGCCAGCAGATTTACTAGCGGGGGGGCAAAAGACAATGAGCAGTTCTTC.

This chain connects TRBV5-4 to TRBJ2-2; TRBD2 might be the D (7 bases). Germline CDR1 SGHNT, CDR2 YYREEE (reference sequence). The V end was cut by 5 bases, the J end by 0 bases, with 11 bases between. The CDR3 spans 15 residues. The CDR3: CASRWGGPNTGELFF. The DNA of the CDR3 is TGTGCCAGCAGGTGGGGGGGGCCGAACACCGGGGAGCTGTTTTTT.